What follows describes a single T cell receptor beta chain. What it recognizes is unknown. These data originate in a study of long-term antiretroviral therapy in people with HIV. V lost 0 bases, J lost 4 bases, and 13 bases lay in between. CDR3 length: 15 residues. Germline V gives CDR1 SGHTA, CDR2 FQGNSA. immunoSEQ v3.0 was run at survey level. Data came from immunoSEQ multiplex PCR; TCRdb stores just in-frame clones and leaves some out. The table includes roughly 38,000 clones, roughly 80% detected once. Study results and limitations: Before ART, certain clones expanded, and these dominated the repertoire at all time points.

This TCR derives from a man in his thirties or forties with HIV. The starting material was unsorted PBMCs, obtained 3.4 years after starting antiretroviral therapy. The rearrangement links TRBV7-2 to TRBJ2-7; D may match TRBD1 or TRBD2 (5 bases each). The CDR3 nucleotides are TGTGCCAGCAGCTTAGCGGGAGAGGGGAGTTACGAGCAGTACTTC. Translating it yields CASSLAGEGSYEQYF.